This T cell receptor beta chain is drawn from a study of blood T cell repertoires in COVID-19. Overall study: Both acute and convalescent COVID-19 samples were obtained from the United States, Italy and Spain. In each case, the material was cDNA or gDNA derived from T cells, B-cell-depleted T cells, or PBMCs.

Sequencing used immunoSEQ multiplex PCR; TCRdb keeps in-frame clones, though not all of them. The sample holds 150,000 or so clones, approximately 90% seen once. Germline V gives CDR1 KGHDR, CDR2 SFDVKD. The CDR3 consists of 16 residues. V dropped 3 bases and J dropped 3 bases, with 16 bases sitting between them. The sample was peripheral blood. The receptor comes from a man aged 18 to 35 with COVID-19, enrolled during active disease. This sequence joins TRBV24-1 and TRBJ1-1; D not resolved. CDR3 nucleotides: TGTGCCACCAGTGATGCGTACGGGTTGCAGTACACTGAAGCTTTCTTT. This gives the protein CATSDAYGLQYTEAFF.